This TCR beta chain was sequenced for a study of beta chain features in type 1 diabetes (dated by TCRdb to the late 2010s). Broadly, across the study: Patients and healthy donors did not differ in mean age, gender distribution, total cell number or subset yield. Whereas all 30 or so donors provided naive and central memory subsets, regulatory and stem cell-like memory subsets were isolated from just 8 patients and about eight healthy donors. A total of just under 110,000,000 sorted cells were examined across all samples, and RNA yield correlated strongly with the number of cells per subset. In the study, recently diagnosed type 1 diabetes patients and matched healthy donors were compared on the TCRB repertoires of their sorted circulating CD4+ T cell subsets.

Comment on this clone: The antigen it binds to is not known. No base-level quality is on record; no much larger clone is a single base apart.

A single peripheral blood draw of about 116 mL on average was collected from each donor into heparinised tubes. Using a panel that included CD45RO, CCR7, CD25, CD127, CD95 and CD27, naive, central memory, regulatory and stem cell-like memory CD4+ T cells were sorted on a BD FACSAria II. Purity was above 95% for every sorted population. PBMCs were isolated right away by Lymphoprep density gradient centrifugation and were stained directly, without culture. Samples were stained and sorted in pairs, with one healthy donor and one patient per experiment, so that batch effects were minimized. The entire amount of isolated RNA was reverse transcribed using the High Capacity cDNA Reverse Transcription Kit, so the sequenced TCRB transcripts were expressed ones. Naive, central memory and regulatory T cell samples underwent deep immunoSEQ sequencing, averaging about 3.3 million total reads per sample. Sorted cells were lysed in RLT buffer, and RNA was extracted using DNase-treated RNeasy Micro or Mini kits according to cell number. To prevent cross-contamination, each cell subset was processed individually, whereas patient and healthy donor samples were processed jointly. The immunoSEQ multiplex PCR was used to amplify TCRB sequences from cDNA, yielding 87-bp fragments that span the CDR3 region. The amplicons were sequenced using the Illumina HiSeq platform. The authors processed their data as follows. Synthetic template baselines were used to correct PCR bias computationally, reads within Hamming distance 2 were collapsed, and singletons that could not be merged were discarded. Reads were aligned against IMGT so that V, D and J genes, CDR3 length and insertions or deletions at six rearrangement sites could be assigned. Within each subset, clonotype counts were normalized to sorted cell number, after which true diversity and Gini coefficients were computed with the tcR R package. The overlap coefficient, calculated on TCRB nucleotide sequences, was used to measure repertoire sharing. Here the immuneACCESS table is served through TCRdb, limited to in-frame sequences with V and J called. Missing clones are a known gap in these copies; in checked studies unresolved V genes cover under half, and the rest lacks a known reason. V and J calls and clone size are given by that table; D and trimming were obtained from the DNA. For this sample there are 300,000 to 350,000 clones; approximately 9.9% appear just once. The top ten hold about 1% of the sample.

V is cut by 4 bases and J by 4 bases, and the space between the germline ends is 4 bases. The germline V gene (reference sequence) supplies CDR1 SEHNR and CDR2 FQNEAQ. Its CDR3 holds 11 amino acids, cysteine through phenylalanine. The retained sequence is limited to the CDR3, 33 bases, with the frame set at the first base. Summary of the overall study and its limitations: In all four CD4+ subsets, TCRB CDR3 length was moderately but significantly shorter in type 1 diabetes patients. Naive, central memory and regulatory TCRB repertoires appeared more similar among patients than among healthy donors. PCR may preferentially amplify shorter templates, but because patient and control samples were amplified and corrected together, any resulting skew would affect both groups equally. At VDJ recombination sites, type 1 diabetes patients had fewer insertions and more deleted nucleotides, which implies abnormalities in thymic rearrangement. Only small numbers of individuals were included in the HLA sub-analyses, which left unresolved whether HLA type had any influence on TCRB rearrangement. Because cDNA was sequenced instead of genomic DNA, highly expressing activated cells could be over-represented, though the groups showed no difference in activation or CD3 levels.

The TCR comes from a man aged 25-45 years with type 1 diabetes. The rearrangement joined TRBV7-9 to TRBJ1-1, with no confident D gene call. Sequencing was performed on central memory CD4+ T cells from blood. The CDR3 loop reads CASSSSTEAFF. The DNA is TGTGCCAGCAGCTCAAGCACTGAAGCTTTCTTT. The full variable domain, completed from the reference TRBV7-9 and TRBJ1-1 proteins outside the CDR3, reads DTGVSQNPRHKITKRGQNVTFRCDPISEHNRLYWYRQTLGQGPEFLTYFQNEAQLEKSRLLSDRFSAERPKGSFSTLEIQRTEQGDSAMYLCASSSSTEAFFGQGTRLTVV.